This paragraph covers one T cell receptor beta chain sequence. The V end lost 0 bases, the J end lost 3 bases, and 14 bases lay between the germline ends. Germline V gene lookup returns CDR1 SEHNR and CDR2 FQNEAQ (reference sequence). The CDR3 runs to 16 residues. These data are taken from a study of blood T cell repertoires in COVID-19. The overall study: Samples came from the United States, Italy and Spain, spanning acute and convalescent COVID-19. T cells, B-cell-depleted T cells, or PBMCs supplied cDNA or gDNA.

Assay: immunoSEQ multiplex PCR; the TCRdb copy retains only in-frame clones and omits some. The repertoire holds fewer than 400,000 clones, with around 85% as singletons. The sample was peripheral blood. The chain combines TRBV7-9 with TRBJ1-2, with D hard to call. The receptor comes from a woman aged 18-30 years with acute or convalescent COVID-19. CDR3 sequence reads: CASSLALQTGYYGYTF. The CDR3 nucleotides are TGTGCCAGCAGCTTAGCGCTTCAGACGGGGTACTATGGCTACACCTTC.